This TCR beta chain was sequenced during a study of tumor-infiltrating lymphocytes in primary liver carcinoma. Study summary: Roughly 3.65 to 7.13 million productive TCRbeta reads came from each sample, comparable across tissue types.

cDNA specific to TCR beta was made from 500 ng of total RNA, with a constant-region primer employed for priming. Three rounds of nested multiplex PCR with slightly modified ARM-PCR produced TCR beta libraries. The first two PCR rounds used TRBV1-TRBV30 primers with a Cbeta primer, nine to eleven cycles each. Each CDR3 protein gets one entry after TCRdb re-called the multiplex PCR reads with MiXCR. The sample lists about 180,000 distinct CDR3 sequences; over 45% were seen once. J lost 9 bases, V lost 9 bases, and 10 bases had no gene match. The CDR3 is made up of 15 amino acids. In germline, CDR1 is SGHAT, CDR2 FQNNGV. For blood RNA, unsorted whole blood served as the source, and germline DNA was extracted too.

This receptor was obtained from a man aged 35-49 years with primary liver carcinoma and hepatitis B virus infection. The material sequenced was peripheral blood. The chain combines TRBV11-2 with TRBJ2-1; TRBD2 aligns across 14 bases. The CDR3 DNA follows: TGTGCCAGTAGCCCAGGGACTAGCGGGGGACGTGAGCAGTTCTTC. This codes for CASSPGTSGGREQFF. Full variable domain (missing parts from reference TRBV11-2 and TRBJ2-1): EAGVAQSPRYKIIEKRQSVAFWCNPISGHATLYWYQQILGQGPKLLIQFQNNGVVDDSQLPKDRFSAERLKGVDSTLKIQPAKLEDSAVYLCASSPGTSGGREQFFGPGTRLTVL.